The entry that follows covers one T cell receptor beta chain sequence. There is no known antigen for this receptor. This sample is drawn from a study of CXCR3-negative and CXCR3-positive naive CD8 T cells (dated by TCRdb to the late 2010s). Looking at the study overall: In total, 130 million to 150 million TRB reads were obtained, which works out to roughly 1.5 +/- 0.3 million reads per library. TRBV-TRBJ cluster analysis included naive subsets from several donors and memory cells from 3 donors. Diversity and physicochemical repertoire analyses covered eleven to twelve donors pooled from two independent experiments.

For each CD8+ T cell subset, flow sorting was done in triplicate, and 250,000 to 300,000 cells per subset went directly into RLT lysis buffer. To keep memory contaminants out, a stringent definition of naive CD8+ T cells was applied: CD45RO-CCR7+CD27+CD95-. Peripheral blood mononuclear cells were isolated from buffy coats by standard density gradient centrifugation. A FACSAria III was used to flow-sort naive CD8+ T cells into CXCR3-negative and CXCR3-positive populations. An RNeasy Mini Kit was used to extract total RNA from the sorted cells. The CDR3, cysteine through phenylalanine, is 18 amino acids long. DNA is not on record. CDR1 and CDR2 were assigned from the germline V gene as SGHTA and FQGNSA. Instrument on record: NextSeq 550. The Human TCR Profiling Kit (MiLaboratory) was used to make UMI-labeled 5' RACE TRB cDNA libraries. The full amount of extracted RNA was used for cDNA synthesis, and the full amount of resulting cDNA was used for PCR amplification. The libraries were made side by side, with each library going through the same number of PCR cycles. In the original analysis: MIGEC and MiXCR extracted about 50,000 +/- 9,200 unique UMI-labeled TRB cDNA molecules per library, requiring at least two reads per UMI. An average of about 40,000 +/- 10,000 functional in-frame TRB CDR3 nucleotide clonotypes without stop codons was found per library. Diversity metrics, including normalized Shannon-Wiener and Chao1, were computed in VDJtools after downsampling to 5000 UMI-labeled TRB molecules per sample. For the central five CDR3 residues, VDJtools calculated physicochemical properties weighted by clonotype size, namely interaction energy, strength, volume and Kidera factor 4. With the reads reprocessed by TCRdb, a single entry stands for each CDR3 protein sequence and no DNA is reported. V and J calls and clone size were set by TCRdb, not the authors. For this sample, the table gives around 140,000 distinct CDR3 sequences. The biggest ten clones account for 0.29% of the sample.

Study-level results and caveats: Repertoire diversity was comparably high in both naive subsets but much lower in memory CD8+ T cells. Because surface CD5, which has been linked to self-reactivity in mice, was comparable between naive subsets, TCR interaction strength was also inferred from TRB CDR3 physicochemical properties. CXCR3 expression partially decreased after cryopreservation, so most assays used freshly isolated PBMCs. Within the same donor, TRBV-TRBJ usage looked similar between naive CXCR3-negative and CXCR3-positive cells, but memory cells had distinct patterns. TRB CDR3s from CXCR3-positive naive cells showed higher hydrophobicity (lower Kidera factor 4), lower energy, and higher strength and volume indices than CXCR3-negative naive cells.

The source is a human donor in good health. Some clones in this sample may be carry-over from other donors' samples. The source material was naive CXCR3- CD8+ T cells from blood. Reading the label with the study, this specimen's cell subset or site is: CD45RO-CCR7+CD27+CD95- naive CD8+ T cells lacking CXCR3 (TNR3-). This chain joins TRBV7-2 to TRBJ2-3; TCRdb names TRBD2, which stays unverified in the absence of DNA. The CDR3 reads CASSLAVIAGGPTDTQYF.